The next 27 T cell receptor beta chains were all read from a single sample in a study of T cells in Graves' hyperthyroidism and ophthalmopathy. RNA transcripts yielded amplified TCR beta CDR3 regions. TCR CDR3 regions were first amplified by RT-PCR with HTBI primers. TCRdb reanalysed the multiplex PCR reads using MiXCR and keeps one entry per CDR3 protein. The table records some 460,000 distinct CDR3 sequences, more than 15% of them present only once. Sequencing input: blood. All receptors derive from a woman aged 18 to 35 with Graves' hyperthyroidism.

Concerning this clonotype: A read error may account for a junction end that differs from germline. The chain combines TRBV7-2 with TRBJ2-1; 7 nucleotides line up with TRBD2. Germline CDR1 reads SGHTA; CDR2 reads FQGNSA. The CDR3 loop spans 13 amino acids. CDR3 sequence: CATSGTAYNEQFF. The DNA for the CDR3 is TGTGCCACCAGCGGGACGGCCTACAATGAGCAGTTCTTC.

This clonotype occurred many times. The V gene is TRBV7-9, the J gene TRBJ2-1, with 8 bases identical to TRBD2. This CDR3 comprises 15 residues. Per germline, CDR1 SEHNR and CDR2 FQNEAQ (reference sequence). V was pared by 6 bases and J by 6 bases, with 10 bases of the junction left unmatched. This chain's CDR3 is CASRPLAGGGNEQFF. The CDR3 DNA reads as TGTGCCAGCAGACCCCTGGCGGGAGGAGGCAATGAGCAGTTCTTC.

This chain uses TRBV7-9 with TRBJ1-1, with TRBD1 as a possible D gene (6 bases). The germline V gene has CDR1 SEHNR and CDR2 FQNEAQ (reference sequence). The CDR3 is 12 residues long. Trimming took off 11 bases at V and 11 bases at J, with 21 bases between the two ends. The CDR3 region is CAGSRGGLEAFF. CDR3 DNA sequence: TGTGCCGGCTCCCGGGGGGGGCTCGAGGCTTTCTTT. Supplemented by reference TRBV7-9 and TRBJ1-1, the full variable domain reads DTGVSQNPRHKITKRGQNVTFRCDPISEHNRLYWYRQTLGQGPEFLTYFQNEAQLEKSRLLSDRFSAERPKGSFSTLEIQRTEQGDSAMYLCAGSRGGLEAFFGQGTRLTVV.

This clonotype was observed at least ten times. The chain couples TRBV6-2 or TRBV6-3 to TRBJ1-5, with TRBD1 identical over 8 bases. Trimming took 5 bases from V and 3 from J; bases not matched to a gene: 12. This CDR3 contains 17 residues. Germline CDR1 reads MNHEY; CDR2 reads SVGEGT. The CDR3 nucleotides are TGTGCCAGCAGTACACAACCGGACAGGGTGAACAATCAGCCCCAGCATTTT. It encodes CASSTQPDRVNNQPQHF.

This clonotype was seen at least ten times. The rearrangement uses TRBV4-1 and TRBJ1-3; the D is unclear. The germline V and J ends were trimmed by 1 base and 8 bases, with 9 bases remaining between them. Germline V gives CDR1 MGHRA, CDR2 YSYEKL. The CDR3 spans 13 residues. In DNA form, the CDR3 reads TGCGCCAGCAGCCAAGGAAGTGCCGACACCATATATTTT. Translating it yields CASSQGSADTIYF.

In its sample, this clonotype was seen a few times. The chain links TRBV4-1 to TRBJ1-1, with D possibly being TRBD1 (5 bases). Per germline, CDR1 MGHRA and CDR2 YSYEKL. This CDR3 has 17 amino acids. V was cut by 3 bases and J by 1 base, with 18 bases left in between. The CDR3 here is CASSHGLNRRGNTEAFF. The CDR3 DNA sequence: TGCGCCAGCAGCCATGGATTAAACAGGAGAGGGAACACTGAAGCTTTCTTT.

This clonotype was seen ten or more times. The chain links TRBV20-1 to TRBJ1-2, with TRBD1 as a possible D gene (6 bases). Germline CDR1 reads DFQATT; CDR2 reads SNEGSKA (reference sequence). CDR3 length equals 14 residues. Trimming removed 6 bases at V and 0 bases at J, with 14 bases between. The CDR3 nucleotides are TGCAGTGCGACGGACAGAATATCTAACTATGGCTACACCTTC. Amino acids: CSATDRISNYGYTF.

The chain has TRBV19 and TRBJ1-2; the match to TRBD1 covers 8 bases. Germline CDR1 LNHDA, CDR2 SQIVND (reference sequence). With 6 bases clipped from V and 2 bases from J, the junction kept 8 bases outside the gene matches. There are 15 residues in the CDR3. The CDR3, as DNA: TGTGCCAGTAGCCTCCGGGACAGGAACAACTATGGCTACACCTTC. Its protein product is CASSLRDRNNYGYTF.

This clonotype was recorded many times. The chain links TRBV11-2 to TRBJ1-1; D not resolved. Per germline, CDR1 SGHAT and CDR2 FQNNGV. The V and J ends lost 3 bases and 0 bases respectively, with 8 bases between them. The CDR3 length is 14 residues. CDR3 loop: CASSLWQMNTEAFF. The CDR3 bases are TGTGCCAGCAGCTTGTGGCAGATGAACACTGAAGCTTTCTTT.

In this sample, this clonotype turned up a few times. The rearrangement joins TRBV6-1 to TRBJ1-2; 7 bases align to TRBD1. V gave up 4 bases and J gave up 1 base; unmatched junction bases: 3. There are 14 residues in the CDR3. The germline V gene encodes CDR1 MNHNS and CDR2 SASEGT. CDR3 in DNA: TGTGCCAGCAGTGGGGACAGAATTAACTATGGCTACACCTTC. Its translation: CASSGDRINYGYTF.

J is TRBJ2-1 and V is TRBV13; D may correspond to TRBD1 or TRBD2 (5 bases each). The CDR3 sequence is 18 residues long. V was pared by 3 bases and J by 4 bases, with 22 bases between. Germline V gives CDR1 PRHDT, CDR2 FYEKMQ (reference sequence). The CDR3 sequence: CASSFPGLSGTFYNEQFF. In nucleotides, the CDR3 is TGTGCCAGCAGCTTCCCGGGGCTGTCAGGAACCTTTTACAATGAGCAGTTCTTC. Drawing the rest from reference TRBV13 and TRBJ2-1, the complete variable domain is AAGVIQSPRHLIKEKRETATLKCYPIPRHDTVYWYQQGPGQDPQFLISFYEKMQSDKGSIPDRFSAQQFSDYHSELNMSSLELGDSALYFCASSFPGLSGTFYNEQFFGPGTRLTVL.

In its sample, this clonotype was seen many times. V usage is TRBV4-2 and J usage is TRBJ1-1; unclear D gene. Trimming cost V 0 bases and J 1 base, with 9 bases left between them. The CDR3 has 15 amino acids. The germline V gene has CDR1 LGHNA and CDR2 YNFKEQ. The CDR3 region is CASSQDAERNTEAFF. For the CDR3, the DNA is TGTGCCAGCAGCCAAGATGCCGAGAGGAACACTGAAGCTTTCTTT.

This clonotype was found many times. The chain links TRBV5-1 to TRBJ2-1; TRBD2 matches 10 bases. The CDR3 is 16 residues long. CDR1 and CDR2 from the germline V gene are SGHRS and YFSETQ. V shed 4 bases and J 9 bases; nucleotides not matched to a gene: 13. The CDR3: CASSPARTSGMGEQFF. The DNA of the CDR3 is TGCGCCAGCAGCCCCGCCCGGACTAGCGGCATGGGTGAGCAGTTCTTC.

This clonotype was counted a few times. The chain carries TRBV9 and TRBJ1-1; a possible D gene is TRBD1 (5 bases). Trimming took 2 bases from V and 2 from J, leaving 13 bases between them. Germline V lookup: CDR1 SGDLS, CDR2 YYNGEE. CDR3 length: 15 amino acids. The CDR3 DNA reads as TGTGCCAGCAGCGTGGCAGGGTTCCCCAACACTGAAGCTTTCTTT. This codes for CASSVAGFPNTEAFF.

This clonotype was seen a few times. The chain is built from TRBV5-4 and TRBJ1-1; D possibly corresponds to TRBD1 (5 bases). This CDR3 has 15 amino acids. Germline CDR1 is SGHNT and CDR2 is YYREEE (reference sequence). Trimming took 4 bases from V and 5 from J, leaving 18 bases between them. CDR3 in DNA: TGTGCCAGCAGCGCCGACACCCCTGAGGGGACTGAAGCTTTCTTT. Translation gives CASSADTPEGTEAFF. The full variable domain, rest sourced from reference TRBV5-4 and TRBJ1-1, is ETGVTQSPTHLIKTRGQQVTLRCSSQSGHNTVSWYQQALGQGPQFIFQYYREEENGRGNFPPRFSGLQFPNYSSELNVNALELDDSALYLCASSADTPEGTEAFFGQGTRLTVV.

The chain employs TRBV19 and TRBJ1-5; possible D gene TRBD1, 6 bases. The CDR3 runs to 13 residues. Trimming removed 5 bases from V and 5 bases from J, with 10 bases in between. Per the germline V gene, CDR1 is LNHDA and CDR2 is SQIVND (reference sequence). CDR3: CASSQGLYQPQHF. The CDR3 DNA reads TGTGCCAGTAGTCAGGGGTTATATCAGCCCCAGCATTTT.

This clonotype has a count of ten or more. This sequence joins TRBV11-2 and TRBJ2-1; 7 bases map to TRBD2. The CDR3 length is 13 residues. Germline loops: CDR1 SGHAT, CDR2 FQNNGV. Trimming took 2 bases from V and 10 from J; bases not matched to a gene: 5. The CDR3 DNA is TGTGCCAGCAGCTTATCGACAGCGGGGGAGCAGTTCTTC. It yields the protein CASSLSTAGEQFF.

The gene calls are TRBV20-1 and TRBJ1-5; TRBD1 matches 8 bases. CDR1 is DFQATT and CDR2 is SNEGSKA in the germline V gene (reference sequence). V gave up 0 bases and J gave up 3 bases; unmatched junction bases: 4. CDR3 length: 15 residues. Here the CDR3 reads CSARDPGQVNQPQHF. As DNA, the CDR3 is TGCAGTGCTAGAGATCCGGGACAGGTCAATCAGCCCCAGCATTTT.

V is TRBV6-1 and J is TRBJ2-3; D perhaps matches TRBD1 (5 bases). The CDR3 has 14 amino acids. CDR1 MNHNS and CDR2 SASEGT come from the germline V gene. Trimming removed 8 bases from V and 4 bases from J, with 16 bases in between. The CDR3 loop reads CASPPQGYPDTQYF. In DNA form, the CDR3 reads TGTGCCAGCCCCCCTCAGGGTTATCCAGATACGCAGTATTTT.

This clonotype occurred many times. Its ends do not fully match the called genes, so a read error is possible. The chain recombines TRBV12-3 or TRBV12-4 with TRBJ2-3; no clear D gene. This CDR3 region has 15 residues. CDR3 protein: CASSVAGSSTDTQYF. The CDR3 region has the DNA TGTGCCAGCAGTGTAGCAGGATCTAGCACAGATACGCAGTATTTT.

This clonotype was counted a few times. This chain links TRBV12-3 or TRBV12-4 with TRBJ1-5; D possibly corresponds to TRBD1 (5 bases). The CDR3 totals 16 residues. Between the trimmed V and J ends, which lost 3 bases and 0 bases, there was a span of 12 bases. The CDR3: CASSFERGNSNQPQHF. CDR3 DNA: TGTGCCAGCAGTTTTGAGCGGGGGAATAGCAATCAGCCCCAGCATTTT.

This chain links TRBV9 with TRBJ1-1; TRBD1 matches at 8 bases. This CDR3 comprises 19 residues. Germline V gives CDR1 SGDLS, CDR2 YYNGEE. V lost 3 bases and J lost 1; bases outside the gene matches: 17. CDR3 in amino acids: CASSASGIRTGSPNTEAFF. The CDR3 DNA sequence: TGTGCCAGCAGCGCGAGTGGAATTAGGACAGGGAGCCCGAACACTGAAGCTTTCTTT.

This clonotype appeared once. This sequence joins TRBV4-2 and TRBJ1-5; 8 nucleotides align to TRBD1. CDR3 length equals 16 residues. Germline trimming cut 4 bases from V and 2 bases from J; bases unmatched to any gene: 7. CDR1 is LGHNA, CDR2 YNFKEQ, per germline. Here the CDR3 DNA reads TGTGCCAGCAGCCCCACGGTGGGACAGGGCAATCAGCCCCAGCATTTT. Residues: CASSPTVGQGNQPQHF.

This clonotype was picked up many times. The chain uses TRBV14 and TRBJ1-1; D not resolved. V dropped 5 bases and J dropped 5 bases, with 12 bases sitting between them. This CDR3 has 13 residues. Per the germline V gene, CDR1 is SGHDN and CDR2 is FVKESK. In DNA, the CDR3 is TGTGCCAGCAGCAAGCTACTGGGGACTGAAGCTTTCTTT. It encodes CASSKLLGTEAFF.

This clonotype was seen a few times. V gene TRBV27 combines with J gene TRBJ2-7, with D perhaps TRBD2 (5 bases). The germline gives CDR1 MNHEY, CDR2 SMNVEV (reference sequence). The CDR3 is 17 residues long. V was pared by 2 bases and J by 2 bases, with 19 bases between. This CDR3 is CASSLPWADSGTYEQYF. Written as DNA, the CDR3 is TGTGCCAGCAGTTTACCATGGGCGGACTCCGGAACCTACGAGCAGTACTTC.

This clonotype was seen repeatedly, ten times or more. The chain combines TRBV7-2 with TRBJ1-5; D call uncertain. The CDR3 length is 15 residues. The germline gives CDR1 SGHTA, CDR2 FQGNSA. V was cut by 1 base and J by 3 bases, with 10 bases left in between. CDR3: CASSLVVGSNQPQHF. The CDR3 DNA is TGTGCCAGCAGCTTAGTTGTCGGTTCCAATCAGCCCCAGCATTTT.

Here the CDR3 reads CSARPSGSIRETQYF. For the CDR3, the DNA is TGCAGTGCTAGACCTAGCGGGAGTATTCGAGAGACCCAGTACTTC. V usage is TRBV20-1 and J usage is TRBJ2-5; 10 bases match TRBD2. The CDR3 runs 15 residues. V gave up 2 bases and J gave up 4 bases; unmatched junction bases: 7. CDR1 is DFQATT, CDR2 SNEGSKA, per germline (reference sequence).